Sequencing of this T cell receptor (beta chain) was carried out in a study of shared clonotypes between healthy human individuals (dated by TCRdb to 2018 to 2021). Regarding the study in general: The cohort comprised a couple of women and a few men aged 18 to 49 years. Per donor, three plates each were used for CD4 naive and CD4 memory, two for CD8 naive, and one for CD8 memory. Blood TCR repertoires of a handful of healthy adults were deeply sequenced to estimate repertoire size and the extent of clonotype sharing between individuals. To increase sequencing depth and limit assay-specific biases, different laboratories used diverse techniques to prepare libraries and sequence TCR repertoires. Per donor, leukapheresis produced somewhere between about 0.9 and 10 billion PBMCs.

Using the deep immunoSEQ assay, multiplex PCR amplified TCR CDR3 regions from genomic DNA. Extracted genomic DNA from each cell subset was distributed evenly across all wells of several immunoSEQ 96-well plates, and each plate was treated as a replicate. For sorted subsets, about 200 ng genomic DNA, equal to 30,000 to 35,000 T cell genomes, was loaded into each replicate PCR. The purified libraries were quantified using a Qubit 3.0 fluorometer, sized with a Bioanalyzer 2100, and then quantified again using the KAPA Library Quantification kit. Every immunoSEQ 96-well plate was sequenced on a dedicated single-read 150-cycle Illumina NextSeq 550 flow cell. Processing in the source paper ran as follows. The immunoSEQ output contained only junctional sequences without quality scores, so filtering could not match that applied to full-length reads. Sequences were annotated with PyIR, a Python wrapper for IgBLAST v1.9, and V/J genes and CDR3 were assigned using IMGT germline references. Reads were filtered out if the reads had weak V/J assignments (E-value above 1e-6), no CDR3, stop codons, out-of-frame junctions, or ambiguous translated residues. V3J clonotypes were defined as sequences sharing the same inferred V gene, J gene, and CDR3 amino acid sequence. To compute the percentage overlap between repertoires, the number of shared unique clonotypes was divided by the size of the smaller repertoire. Richness of each repertoire was evaluated using RTK rarefaction, the Chao1 estimator, and Recon v2.1 estimates of unobserved clonotypes. Generation probabilities were computed with OLGA for all TCRbeta clonotypes obtained by the gDNA method from several donors. Here the immuneACCESS table is served through TCRdb, limited to in-frame sequences with V and J called. Missing clones are a known gap in these copies; in checked studies unresolved V genes cover under half, and the rest lacks a known reason. Clonal size and the V and J genes are those of that table, whereas D and trimming came from the DNA. Here the sample has a few million clones; more than 80% occur a single time. The ten biggest clones cover 0.14% of the sample.

The donors were healthy, HIV-negative adults with no recently reported acute infections or vaccinations. Only Caucasian adults living in Nashville, Tennessee, USA were represented among the donors. CD4+ T cells were enriched by magnetic negative selection; naive cells were then positively selected on CD45RA, and the negative fraction formed the memory subset. After blood collection by leukapheresis, PBMCs were isolated using Ficoll-Histopaque density gradient centrifugation and then cryopreserved in the vapor phase of liquid nitrogen. Purity and quantity of every magnetically sorted T cell population were checked by analytical flow cytometry. From each sorted fraction, genomic DNA was isolated and quantified by UV absorbance on a Nanodrop 2000c. From the cysteine through the phenylalanine, the CDR3 covers 16 amino acids. Only CDR3 DNA remains: 48 bases, in frame from the first base. Trimming removed 0 bases from V and 1 base from J; the gene matches leave 4 bases unexplained. CDR1 LNHDA and CDR2 SQIVND were looked up in the germline V gene (reference sequence).

On this clone itself: This clone's antigen is unknown. The record has no base qualities; no much larger clone is one base away.

The study at large found these results: Sharing across a few donors was observed for 4.5% to 6.5% of naive CD4, 3% to 3.5% of naive CD8, 2% to 2.5% of memory CD4, and around 0.44% of memory CD8 clonotypes. Estimated clonotype richness was generally larger for naive than for memory subsets. Sampling was restricted to blood, and TCR repertoires in tissues likely differ from the TCR repertoires found in blood. Even with the large sequencing depth, rarefaction of the sorted-subset datasets indicated that sequencing was incomplete. Clonotypes shared by all four sorted-subset donors showed higher generation probabilities than non-shared clonotypes. Because the study included only a small number of donors, the genetic and exposure-history diversity represented was limited. Pairwise subsampling led to the expectation that sequencing depth would affect the degree of clonotype sharing among donors.

The V gene is TRBV19 and the J gene is TRBJ1-1, with TRBD1 identical over 8 junction bases. Sequencing was performed on naive CD4+ T cells sorted from blood. The meaning of the sample's cell subset or site label: CD45RA+ positively selected. The source is a man aged 18 to 30 in good health. The CDR3 reads CASSIDFGTGNTEAFF. The DNA sequence is TGTGCCAGTAGTATAGATTTTGGGACAGGGAACACTGAAGCTTTCTTT.